The following is a T cell receptor beta chain sequence with its context. Its antigen is unknown. Generated by immunoSEQ multiplex PCR, the TCRdb table keeps only in-frame clones and is missing some. The top ten clones hold approximately 8.6% of a sample with tens of thousands of clones, roughly 89% of them seen once. Deletions cut 4 bases from V and 2 bases from J, with 13 bases between. Germline lookup yields CDR1 SGHRS and CDR2 YFSETQ. The CDR3 contains 15 residues. The data belong to a study of T cell responses to AZD1222 COVID-19 vaccine. General observations from the study: Spike was spanned by vaccine-associated CD4 TCRs, with dominance at 160-218 and 743-854. Clonal diversity was possibly underestimated, and white British individuals and females predominated among donors.

The specimen comprised peripheral blood, sampled 28 days after the second AZD1222 dose. The receptor's source is an adult who received the AZD1222 COVID-19 vaccine. The chain is built from TRBV5-1 and TRBJ1-5; D might be TRBD1 (5 bases). This CDR3 reads CASSPGVGGNQPQHF. DNA of the CDR3: TGCGCCAGCAGCCCGGGGGTAGGGGGCAATCAGCCCCAGCATTTT.